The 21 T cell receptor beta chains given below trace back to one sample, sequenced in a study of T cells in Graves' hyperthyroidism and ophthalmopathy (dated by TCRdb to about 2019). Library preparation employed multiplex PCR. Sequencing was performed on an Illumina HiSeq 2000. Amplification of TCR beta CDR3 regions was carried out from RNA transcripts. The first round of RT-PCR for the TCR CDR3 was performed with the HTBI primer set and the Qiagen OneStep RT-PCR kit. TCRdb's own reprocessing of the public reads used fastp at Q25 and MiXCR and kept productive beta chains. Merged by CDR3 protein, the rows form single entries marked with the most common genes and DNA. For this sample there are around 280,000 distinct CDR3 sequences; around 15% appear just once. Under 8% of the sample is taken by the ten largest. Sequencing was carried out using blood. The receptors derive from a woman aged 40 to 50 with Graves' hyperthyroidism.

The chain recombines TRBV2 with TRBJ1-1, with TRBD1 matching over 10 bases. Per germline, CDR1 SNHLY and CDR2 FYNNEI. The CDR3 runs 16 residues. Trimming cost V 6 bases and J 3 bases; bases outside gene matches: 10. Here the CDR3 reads CASSFIRGQGYTEAFF. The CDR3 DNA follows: TGTGCCAGCAGCTTCATCCGGGGACAGGGGTACACTGAAGCTTTCTTT.

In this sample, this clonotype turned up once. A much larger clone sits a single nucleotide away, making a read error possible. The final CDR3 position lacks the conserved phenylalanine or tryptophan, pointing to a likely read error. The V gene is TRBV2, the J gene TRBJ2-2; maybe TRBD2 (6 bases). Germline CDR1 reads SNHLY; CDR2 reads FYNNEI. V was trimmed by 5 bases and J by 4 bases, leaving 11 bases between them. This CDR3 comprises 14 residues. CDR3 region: CASSRSGPTGELFL. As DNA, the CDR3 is TGTGCCAGCAGTCGTAGCGGACCCACCGGGGAGCTGTTTCTT.

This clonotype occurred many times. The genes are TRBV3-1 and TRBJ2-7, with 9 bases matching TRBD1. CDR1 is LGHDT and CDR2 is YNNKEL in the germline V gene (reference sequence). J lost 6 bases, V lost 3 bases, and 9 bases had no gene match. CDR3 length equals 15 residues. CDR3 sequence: CASSHTGQGDGEQYF. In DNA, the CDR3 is TGTGCCAGCAGCCATACGGGACAGGGTGACGGCGAGCAGTACTTC.

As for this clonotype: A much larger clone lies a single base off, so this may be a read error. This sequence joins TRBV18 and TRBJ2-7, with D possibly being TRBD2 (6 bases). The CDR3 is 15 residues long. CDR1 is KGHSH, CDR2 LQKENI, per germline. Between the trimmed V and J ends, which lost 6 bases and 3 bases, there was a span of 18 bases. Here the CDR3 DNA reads TGTGCCAGCTCTCACCGGGTGGCGGGAATCTACGAGCAGTACTTC. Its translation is CASSHRVAGIYEQYF.

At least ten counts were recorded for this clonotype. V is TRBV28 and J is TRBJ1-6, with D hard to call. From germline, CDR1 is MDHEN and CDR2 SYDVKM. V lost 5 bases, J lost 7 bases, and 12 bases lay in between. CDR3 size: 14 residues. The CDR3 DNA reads TGTGCCAGCAGTACTCGGACGGGGAATTCACCCCTCCACTTT. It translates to CASSTRTGNSPLHF.

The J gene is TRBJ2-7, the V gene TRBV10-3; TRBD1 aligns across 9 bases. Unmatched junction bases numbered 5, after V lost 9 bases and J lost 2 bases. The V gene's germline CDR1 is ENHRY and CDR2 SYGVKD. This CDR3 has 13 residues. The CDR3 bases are TGTGCCATACAGGGGGCTGAGACCTACGAGCAGTACTTC. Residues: CAIQGAETYEQYF.

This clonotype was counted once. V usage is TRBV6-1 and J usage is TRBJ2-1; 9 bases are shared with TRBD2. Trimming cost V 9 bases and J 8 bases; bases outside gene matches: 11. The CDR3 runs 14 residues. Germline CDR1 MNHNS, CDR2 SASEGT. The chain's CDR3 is CARGGLAGTDEQFF. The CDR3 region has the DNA TGTGCCAGGGGAGGGCTAGCGGGGACGGATGAGCAGTTCTTC.

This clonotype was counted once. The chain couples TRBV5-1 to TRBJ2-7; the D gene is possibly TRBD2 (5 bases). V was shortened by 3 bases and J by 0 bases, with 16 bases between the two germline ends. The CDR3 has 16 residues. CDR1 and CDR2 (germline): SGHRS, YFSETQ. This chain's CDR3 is CASSSGLVASSYEQYF. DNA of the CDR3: TGCGCCAGCAGCTCCGGGTTGGTAGCGAGCTCCTACGAGCAGTACTTC.

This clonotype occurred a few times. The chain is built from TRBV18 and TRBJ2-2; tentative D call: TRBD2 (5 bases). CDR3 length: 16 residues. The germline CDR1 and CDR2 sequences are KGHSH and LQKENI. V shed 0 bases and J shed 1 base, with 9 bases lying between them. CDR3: CASSPPNGMNTGELFF. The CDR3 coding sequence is TGTGCCAGCTCACCACCCAACGGGATGAACACCGGGGAGCTGTTTTTT. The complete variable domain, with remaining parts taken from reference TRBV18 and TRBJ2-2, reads NAGVMQNPRHLVRRRGQEARLRCSPMKGHSHVYWYRQLPEEGLKFMVYLQKENIIDESGMPKERFSAEFPKEGPSILRIQQVVRGDSAAYFCASSPPNGMNTGELFFGEGSRLTVL.

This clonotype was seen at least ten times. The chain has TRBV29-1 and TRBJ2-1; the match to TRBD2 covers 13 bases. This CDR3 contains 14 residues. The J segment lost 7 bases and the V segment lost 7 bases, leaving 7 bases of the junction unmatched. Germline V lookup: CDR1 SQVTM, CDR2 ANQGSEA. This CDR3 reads CSAGTSGAGNEQFF. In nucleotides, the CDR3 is TGCAGCGCTGGGACTAGCGGGGCCGGAAATGAGCAGTTCTTC.

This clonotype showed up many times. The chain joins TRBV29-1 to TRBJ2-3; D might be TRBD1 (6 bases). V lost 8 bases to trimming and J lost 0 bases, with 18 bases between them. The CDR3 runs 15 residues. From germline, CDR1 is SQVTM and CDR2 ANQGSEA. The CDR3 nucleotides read TGCAGCCCCAAGAGAGCCACAGGGAGCACAGATACGCAGTATTTT. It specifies CSPKRATGSTDTQYF.

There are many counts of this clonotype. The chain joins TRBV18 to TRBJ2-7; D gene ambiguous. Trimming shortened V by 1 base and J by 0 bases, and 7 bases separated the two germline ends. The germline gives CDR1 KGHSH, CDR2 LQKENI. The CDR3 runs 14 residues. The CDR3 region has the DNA TGTGCCAGCTCACCACGAGACACCTCCTACGAGCAGTACTTC. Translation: CASSPRDTSYEQYF.

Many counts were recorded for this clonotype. In DNA form, the CDR3 reads TGTGCCGGTGCTGAAGGACAGGGTTGGGGATCACCCCTCCACTTT. It yields the protein CAGAEGQGWGSPLHF. The chain employs TRBV2 and TRBJ1-6; 8 bases match TRBD1. J lost 10 bases, V lost 11 bases, and 16 bases had no gene match. Looked up from germline, CDR1 is SNHLY and CDR2 is FYNNEI. This CDR3 comprises 15 residues.

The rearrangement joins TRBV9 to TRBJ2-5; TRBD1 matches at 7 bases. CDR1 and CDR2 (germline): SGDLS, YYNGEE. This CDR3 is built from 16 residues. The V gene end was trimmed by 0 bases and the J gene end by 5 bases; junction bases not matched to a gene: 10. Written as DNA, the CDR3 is TGTGCCAGCAGCGTAGACGTGCGACAGGGAAAGGAGACCCAGTACTTC. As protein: CASSVDVRQGKETQYF.

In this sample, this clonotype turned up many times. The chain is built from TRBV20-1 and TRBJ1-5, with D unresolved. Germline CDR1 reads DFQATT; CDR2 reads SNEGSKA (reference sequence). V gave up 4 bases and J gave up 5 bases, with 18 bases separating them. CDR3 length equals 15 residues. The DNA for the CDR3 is TGCAGTGCTAATCCCGTAAATCGGGGAGATCAGCCCCAGCATTTT. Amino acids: CSANPVNRGDQPQHF.

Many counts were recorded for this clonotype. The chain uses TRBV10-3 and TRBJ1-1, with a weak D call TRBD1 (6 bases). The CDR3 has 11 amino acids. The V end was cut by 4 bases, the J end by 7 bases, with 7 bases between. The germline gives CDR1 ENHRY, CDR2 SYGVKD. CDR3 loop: CAISGTDEAFF. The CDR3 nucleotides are TGTGCCATCAGTGGGACAGATGAAGCTTTCTTT.

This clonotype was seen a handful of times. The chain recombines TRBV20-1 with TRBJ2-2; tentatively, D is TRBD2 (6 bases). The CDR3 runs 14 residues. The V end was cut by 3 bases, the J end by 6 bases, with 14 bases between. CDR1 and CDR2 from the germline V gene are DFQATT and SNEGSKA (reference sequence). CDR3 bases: TGCAGTGCTAGGGGCGGGAACCCCCCCGGGGAGCTGTTTTTT. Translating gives CSARGGNPPGELFF.

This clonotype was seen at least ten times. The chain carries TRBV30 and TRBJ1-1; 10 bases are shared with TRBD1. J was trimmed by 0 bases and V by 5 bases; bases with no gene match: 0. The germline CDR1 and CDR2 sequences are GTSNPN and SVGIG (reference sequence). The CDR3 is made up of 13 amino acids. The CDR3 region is CAWGTGVNTEAFF. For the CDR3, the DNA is TGTGCCTGGGGGACAGGGGTGAACACTGAAGCTTTCTTT.

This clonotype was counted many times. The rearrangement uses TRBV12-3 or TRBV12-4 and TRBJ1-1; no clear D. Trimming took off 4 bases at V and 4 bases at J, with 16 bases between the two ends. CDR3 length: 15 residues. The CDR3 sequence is CASSSERERGTEAFF. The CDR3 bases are TGTGCCAGCAGTTCAGAAAGGGAGAGAGGCACTGAAGCTTTCTTT.

The CDR3 DNA reads as TGTGCCAGCAGCCTTTCCGGGACAGGGCGCGAAAAACTGTTTTTT. Translated: CASSLSGTGREKLFF. The chain carries TRBV12-3 or TRBV12-4 and TRBJ1-4, with TRBD1 matching over 9 bases. The CDR3 loop spans 15 amino acids. Unmatched junction bases numbered 10, after V lost 6 bases and J lost 8 bases.

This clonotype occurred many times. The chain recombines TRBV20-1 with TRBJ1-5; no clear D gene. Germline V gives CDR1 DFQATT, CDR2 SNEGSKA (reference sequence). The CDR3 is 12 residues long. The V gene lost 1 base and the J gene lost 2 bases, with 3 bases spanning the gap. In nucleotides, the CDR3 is TGCAGTGCTAGAGCCCGCAATCAGCCCCAGCATTTT. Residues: CSARARNQPQHF.